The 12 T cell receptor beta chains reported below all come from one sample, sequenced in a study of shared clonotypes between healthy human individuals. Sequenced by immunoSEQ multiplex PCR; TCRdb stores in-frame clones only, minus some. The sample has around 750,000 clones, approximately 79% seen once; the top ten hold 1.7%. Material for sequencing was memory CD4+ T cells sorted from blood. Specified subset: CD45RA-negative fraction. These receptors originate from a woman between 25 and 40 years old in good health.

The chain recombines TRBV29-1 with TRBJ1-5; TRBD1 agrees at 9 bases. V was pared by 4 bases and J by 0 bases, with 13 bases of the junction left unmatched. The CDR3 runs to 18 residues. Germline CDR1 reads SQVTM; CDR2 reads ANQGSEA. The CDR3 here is CSVGFGTGSGLSNQPQHF. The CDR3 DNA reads TGCAGCGTTGGGTTTGGGACAGGGTCGGGGCTTAGCAATCAGCCCCAGCATTTT.

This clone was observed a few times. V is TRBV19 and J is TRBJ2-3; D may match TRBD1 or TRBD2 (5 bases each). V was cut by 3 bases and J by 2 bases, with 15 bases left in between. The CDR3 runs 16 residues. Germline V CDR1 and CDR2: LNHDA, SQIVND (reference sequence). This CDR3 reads CASSMGLARHTDTQYF. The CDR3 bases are TGTGCCAGTAGTATGGGGCTAGCCCGGCACACAGATACGCAGTATTTT.

The CDR3, as DNA: TGTGCCAGTAGTAGCAGGGGGCGAAGGGTCGGGGAGCTGTTTTTT. Translation gives CASSSRGRRVGELFF. This chain joins TRBV19 and TRBJ2-2; 8 bases line up with TRBD1. This CDR3 contains 15 residues. Germline lookup yields CDR1 LNHDA and CDR2 SQIVND (reference sequence). J gave up 7 bases and V 4 bases, and 8 bases lay outside the gene matches.

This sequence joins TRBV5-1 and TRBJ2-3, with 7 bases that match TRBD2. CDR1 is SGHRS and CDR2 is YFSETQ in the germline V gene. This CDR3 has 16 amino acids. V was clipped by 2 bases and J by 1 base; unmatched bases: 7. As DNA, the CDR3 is TGCGCCAGCAGCTTTCTGGTGGGACTACGCACAGATACGCAGTATTTT. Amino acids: CASSFLVGLRTDTQYF.

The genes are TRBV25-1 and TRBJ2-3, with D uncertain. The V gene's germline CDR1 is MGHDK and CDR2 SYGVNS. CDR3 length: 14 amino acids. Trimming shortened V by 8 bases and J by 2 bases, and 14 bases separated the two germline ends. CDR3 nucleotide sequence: TGTGCCAGCTCTCAGAGAGGTTCCACAGATACGCAGTATTTT. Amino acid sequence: CASSQRGSTDTQYF.

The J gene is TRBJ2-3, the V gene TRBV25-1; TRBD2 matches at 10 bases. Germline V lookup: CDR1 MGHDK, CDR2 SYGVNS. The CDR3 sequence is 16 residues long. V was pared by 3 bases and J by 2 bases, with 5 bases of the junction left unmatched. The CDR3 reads CASSDTTSGDTDTQYF. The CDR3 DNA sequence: TGTGCCAGCAGTGATACAACTAGCGGGGACACAGATACGCAGTATTTT. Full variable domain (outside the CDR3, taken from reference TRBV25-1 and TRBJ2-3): EADIYQTPRYLVIGTGKKITLECSQTMGHDKMYWYQQDPGMELHLIHYSYGVNSTEKGDLSSESTVSRIRTEHFPLTLESARPSHTSQYLCASSDTTSGDTDTQYFGPGTRLTVL.

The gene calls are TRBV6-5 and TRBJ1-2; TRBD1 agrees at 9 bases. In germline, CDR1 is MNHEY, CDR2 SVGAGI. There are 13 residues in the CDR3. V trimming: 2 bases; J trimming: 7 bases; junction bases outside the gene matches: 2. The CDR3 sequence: CASSYTDRGGYTF. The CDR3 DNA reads TGTGCCAGCAGTTACACGGACAGGGGTGGCTACACCTTC.

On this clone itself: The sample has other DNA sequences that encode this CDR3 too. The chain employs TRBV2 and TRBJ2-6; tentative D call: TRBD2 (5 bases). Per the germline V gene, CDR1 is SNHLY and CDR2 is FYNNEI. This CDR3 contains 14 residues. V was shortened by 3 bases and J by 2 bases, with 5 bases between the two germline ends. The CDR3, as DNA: TGTGCCAGCAGTGAGAGGGCTGGGGCCAACGTCCTGACTTTC. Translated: CASSERAGANVLTF.

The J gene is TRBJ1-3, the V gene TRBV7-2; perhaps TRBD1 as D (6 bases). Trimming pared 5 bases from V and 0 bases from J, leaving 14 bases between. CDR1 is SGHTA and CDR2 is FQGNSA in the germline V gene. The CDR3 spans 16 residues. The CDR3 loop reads CASSGLDRYSGNTIYF. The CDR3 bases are TGTGCCAGCAGCGGATTGGACAGATACTCTGGAAACACCATATATTTT. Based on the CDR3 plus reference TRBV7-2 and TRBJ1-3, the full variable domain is GAGVSQSPSNKVTEKGKDVELRCDPISGHTALYWYRQSLGQGLEFLIYFQGNSAPDKSGLPSDRFSAERTGGSVSTLTIQRTQQEDSAVYLCASSGLDRYSGNTIYFGEGSWLTVV.

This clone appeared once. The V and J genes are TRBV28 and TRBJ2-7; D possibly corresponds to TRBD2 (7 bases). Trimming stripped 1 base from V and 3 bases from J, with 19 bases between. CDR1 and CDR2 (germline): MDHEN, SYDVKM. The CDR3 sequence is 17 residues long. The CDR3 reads CASSLLLGGGTSYEQYF. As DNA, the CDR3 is TGTGCCAGCAGTTTATTGCTGGGGGGGGGCACCAGCTACGAGCAGTACTTC. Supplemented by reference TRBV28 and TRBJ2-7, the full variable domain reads DVKVTQSSRYLVKRTGEKVFLECVQDMDHENMFWYRQDPGLGLRLIYFSYDVKMKEKGDIPEGYSVSREKKERFSLILESASTNQTSMYLCASSLLLGGGTSYEQYFGPGTRLTVT.

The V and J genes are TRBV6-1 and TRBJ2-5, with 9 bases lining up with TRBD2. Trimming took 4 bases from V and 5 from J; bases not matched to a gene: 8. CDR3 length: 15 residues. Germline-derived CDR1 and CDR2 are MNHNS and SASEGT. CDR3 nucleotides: TGTGCCAGCAGTGTTTTAGCGGGAGCATTGGAGACCCAGTACTTC. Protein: CASSVLAGALETQYF.

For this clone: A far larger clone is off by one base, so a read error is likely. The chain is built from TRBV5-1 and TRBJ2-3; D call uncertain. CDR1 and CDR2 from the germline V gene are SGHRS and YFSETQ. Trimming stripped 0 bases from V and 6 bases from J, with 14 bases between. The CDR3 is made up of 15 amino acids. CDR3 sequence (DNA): TGCGCCAGCAGCTTGGTTAGACAAGCCTGCGATACGCAGTATTTT. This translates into CASSLVRQACDTQYF.